This entry features one T cell receptor beta chain sequence. These data belong to a study of T cells in Graves' hyperthyroidism and ophthalmopathy. Researchers took RNA transcripts and amplified the TCR beta CDR3 regions from them. The HTBI primer set drove a first-round RT-PCR of the TCR CDR3. Via MiXCR, TCRdb re-called the multiplex PCR reads, giving one row per CDR3 protein. The profile shows some 570,000 distinct CDR3 sequences, 17% of them singletons. Germline V gene lookup returns CDR1 MNHNS and CDR2 SASEGT. This CDR3 has 13 amino acids. V was cut by 1 base and J by 2 bases, with 2 bases left in between.

This TCR was recovered from a woman aged 18-29 years with Graves' ophthalmopathy. The rearrangement uses TRBV6-1 and TRBJ2-2; D not certain. The sequencing sample was made of blood. The CDR3 loop is CASSEGNTGELFF. For the CDR3, the DNA is TGTGCCAGCAGTGAAGGCAACACCGGGGAGCTGTTTTTT.